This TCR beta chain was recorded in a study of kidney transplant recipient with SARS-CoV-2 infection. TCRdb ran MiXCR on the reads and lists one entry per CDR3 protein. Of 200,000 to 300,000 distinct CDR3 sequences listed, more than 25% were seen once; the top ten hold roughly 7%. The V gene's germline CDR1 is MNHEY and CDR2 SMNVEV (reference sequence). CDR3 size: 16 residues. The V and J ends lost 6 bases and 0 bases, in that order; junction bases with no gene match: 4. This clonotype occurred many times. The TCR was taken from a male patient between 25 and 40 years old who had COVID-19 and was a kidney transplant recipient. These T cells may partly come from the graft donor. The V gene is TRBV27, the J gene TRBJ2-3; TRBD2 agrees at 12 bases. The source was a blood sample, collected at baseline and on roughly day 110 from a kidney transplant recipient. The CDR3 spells CASSLLAGGSTDTQYF. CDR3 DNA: TGTGCCAGCAGCCTACTAGCGGGGGGCAGCACAGATACGCAGTATTTT.